This T cell receptor beta chain is drawn from a study of blood T cell repertoires in COVID-19. The overall study: Sites across the United States, Italy and Spain contributed samples from acute and convalescent COVID-19. In each case, the material was cDNA or gDNA derived from T cells, B-cell-depleted T cells, or PBMCs.

The CDR3 loop spans 16 amino acids. J was trimmed by 2 bases and V by 4 bases; bases with no gene match: 4. Repertoires were generated with immunoSEQ multiplex PCR, while TCRdb's copy carries only in-frame clones and drops some. The sample holds under 200,000 clones, around 90% seen once. The sequencing sample was made of peripheral blood. The sequence was collected from a middle-aged man with acute or convalescent COVID-19. The J gene is TRBJ2-3, the V gene TRBV23-1; 12 bases map to TRBD1. TRBV23-1 is filed as an ORF, its function uncertain. The CDR3 loop reads CASSRDRGPLTDTQYF. In nucleotides, the CDR3 is TGCGCCAGCAGTCGGGACAGGGGGCCCCTCACAGATACGCAGTATTTT.